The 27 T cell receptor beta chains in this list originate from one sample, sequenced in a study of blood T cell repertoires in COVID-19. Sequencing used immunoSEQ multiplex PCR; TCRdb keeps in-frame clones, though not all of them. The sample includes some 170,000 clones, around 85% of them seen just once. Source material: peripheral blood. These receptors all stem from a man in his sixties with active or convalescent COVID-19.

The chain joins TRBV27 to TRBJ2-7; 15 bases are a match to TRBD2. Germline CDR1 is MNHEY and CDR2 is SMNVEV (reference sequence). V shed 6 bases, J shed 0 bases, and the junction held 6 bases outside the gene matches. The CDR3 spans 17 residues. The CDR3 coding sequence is TGTGCCAGCAGACTAGGGACTAGCGGGGGGTCCTCCTACGAGCAGTACTTC. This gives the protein CASRLGTSGGSSYEQYF.

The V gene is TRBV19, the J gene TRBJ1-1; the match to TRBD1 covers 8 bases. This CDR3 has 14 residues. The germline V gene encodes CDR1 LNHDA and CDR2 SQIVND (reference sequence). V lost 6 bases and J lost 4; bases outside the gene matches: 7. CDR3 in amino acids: CASSGQGFSTEAFF. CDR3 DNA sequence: TGTGCCAGTAGCGGACAGGGCTTTAGCACTGAAGCTTTCTTT.

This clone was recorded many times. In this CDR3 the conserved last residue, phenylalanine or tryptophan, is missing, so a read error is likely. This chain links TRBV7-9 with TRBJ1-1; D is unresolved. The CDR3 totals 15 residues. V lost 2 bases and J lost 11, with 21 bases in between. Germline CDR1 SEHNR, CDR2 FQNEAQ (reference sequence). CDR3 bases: TGTGCCAGCAGCTTAAGTACAGCCCTACATCCCCCCGCTTTCCTT. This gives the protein CASSLSTALHPPAFL.

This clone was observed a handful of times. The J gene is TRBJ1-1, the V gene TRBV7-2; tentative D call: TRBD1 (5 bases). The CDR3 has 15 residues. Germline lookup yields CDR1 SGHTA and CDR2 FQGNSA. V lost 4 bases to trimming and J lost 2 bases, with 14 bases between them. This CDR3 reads CASSSNVGGNTEAFF. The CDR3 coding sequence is TGTGCCAGCAGCTCAAATGTGGGGGGTAACACTGAAGCTTTCTTT.

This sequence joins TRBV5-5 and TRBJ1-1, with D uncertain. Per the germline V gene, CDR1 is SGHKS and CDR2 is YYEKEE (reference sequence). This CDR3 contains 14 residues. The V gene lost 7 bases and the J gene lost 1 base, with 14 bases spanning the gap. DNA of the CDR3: TGTGCCAGCCGCAAGGAGGCTTCGAACACTGAAGCTTTCTTT. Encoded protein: CASRKEASNTEAFF.

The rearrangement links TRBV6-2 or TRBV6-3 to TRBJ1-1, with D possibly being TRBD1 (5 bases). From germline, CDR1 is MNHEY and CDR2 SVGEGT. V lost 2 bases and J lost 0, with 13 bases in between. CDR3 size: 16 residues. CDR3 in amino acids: CASSYSLRTMNTEAFF. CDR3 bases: TGTGCCAGCAGTTACAGTCTACGGACAATGAACACTGAAGCTTTCTTT.

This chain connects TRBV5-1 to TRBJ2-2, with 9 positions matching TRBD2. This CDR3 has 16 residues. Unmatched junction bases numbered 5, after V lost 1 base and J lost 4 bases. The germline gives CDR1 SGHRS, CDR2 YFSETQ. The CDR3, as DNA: TGCGCCAGCAGCTTGATGGCGGGGGGGTCCACCGGGGAGCTGTTTTTT. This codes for CASSLMAGGSTGELFF.

The CDR3 coding sequence is TGCAGCGTTCACGTGACCCCGGGCCCAGGAGGTTACGAGCAGTACTTC. Translated, it gives CSVHVTPGPGGYEQYF. This chain joins TRBV29-1 and TRBJ2-7; D may be TRBD2 (5 bases). The CDR3 runs to 16 residues. The germline gives CDR1 SQVTM, CDR2 ANQGSEA. V was pared by 5 bases and J by 4 bases, with 24 bases between.

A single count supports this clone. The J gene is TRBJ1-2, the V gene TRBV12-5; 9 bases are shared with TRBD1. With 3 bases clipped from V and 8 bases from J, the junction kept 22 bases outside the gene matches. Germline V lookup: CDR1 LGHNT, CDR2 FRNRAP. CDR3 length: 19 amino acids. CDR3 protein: CASGFTPILRDRERRGYTF. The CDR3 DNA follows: TGTGCTAGTGGTTTTACCCCAATCCTAAGGGACAGGGAGAGGCGAGGCTACACCTTC.

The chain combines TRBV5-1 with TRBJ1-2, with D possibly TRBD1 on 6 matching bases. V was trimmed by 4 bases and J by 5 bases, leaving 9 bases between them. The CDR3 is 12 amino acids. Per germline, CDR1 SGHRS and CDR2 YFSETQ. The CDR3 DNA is TGCGCCAGCAGCGTGGACAGATATGGCTACACCTTC. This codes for CASSVDRYGYTF.

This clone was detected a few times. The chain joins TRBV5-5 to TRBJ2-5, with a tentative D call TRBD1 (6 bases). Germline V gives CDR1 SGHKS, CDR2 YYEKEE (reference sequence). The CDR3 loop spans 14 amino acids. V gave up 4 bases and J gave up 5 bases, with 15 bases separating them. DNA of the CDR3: TGTGCCAGCAGCAGCCCAGGGGCGCGCGAGACCCAGTACTTC. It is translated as CASSSPGARETQYF.

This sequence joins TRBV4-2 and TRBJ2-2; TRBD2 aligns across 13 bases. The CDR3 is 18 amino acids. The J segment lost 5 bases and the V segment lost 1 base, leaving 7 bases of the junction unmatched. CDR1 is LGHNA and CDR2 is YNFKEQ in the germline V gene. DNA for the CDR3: TGTGCCAGCAGCCAAGGGTCCTGGACTAGCGGGAGAACCGGGGAGCTGTTTTTT. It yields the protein CASSQGSWTSGRTGELFF.

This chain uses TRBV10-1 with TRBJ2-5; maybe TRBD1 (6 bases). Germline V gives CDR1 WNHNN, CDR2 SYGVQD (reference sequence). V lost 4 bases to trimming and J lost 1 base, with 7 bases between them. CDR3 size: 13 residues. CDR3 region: CASSATGQETQYF. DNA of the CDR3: TGCGCCAGCAGTGCGACAGGCCAAGAGACCCAGTACTTC.

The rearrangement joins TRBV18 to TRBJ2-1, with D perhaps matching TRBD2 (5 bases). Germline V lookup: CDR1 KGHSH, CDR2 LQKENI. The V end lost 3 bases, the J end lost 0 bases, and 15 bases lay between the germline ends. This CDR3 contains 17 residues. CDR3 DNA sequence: TGTGCCAGCTCACCGGTTCTGATAGGAGGCTCCTACAATGAGCAGTTCTTC. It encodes CASSPVLIGGSYNEQFF.

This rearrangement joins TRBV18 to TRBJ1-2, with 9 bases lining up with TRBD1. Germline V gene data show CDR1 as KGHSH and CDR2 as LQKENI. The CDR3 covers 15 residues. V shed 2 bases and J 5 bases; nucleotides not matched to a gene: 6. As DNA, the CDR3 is TGTGCCAGCTCACCATGGACAGGGGCCGGATATGGCTACACCTTC. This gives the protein CASSPWTGAGYGYTF.

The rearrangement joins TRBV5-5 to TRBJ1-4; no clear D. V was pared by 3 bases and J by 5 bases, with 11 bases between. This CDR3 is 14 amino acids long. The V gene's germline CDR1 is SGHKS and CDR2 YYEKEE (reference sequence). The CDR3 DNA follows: TGTGCCAGCAGCTGGACCGGACTCAATGAAAAACTGTTTTTT. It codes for CASSWTGLNEKLFF.

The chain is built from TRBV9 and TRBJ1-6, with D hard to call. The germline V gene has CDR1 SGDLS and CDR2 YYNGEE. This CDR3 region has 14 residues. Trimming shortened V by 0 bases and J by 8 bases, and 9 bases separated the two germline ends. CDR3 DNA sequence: TGTGCCAGCAGCGTAGCTCTCTCCTATTCACCCCTCCACTTT. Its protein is CASSVALSYSPLHF.

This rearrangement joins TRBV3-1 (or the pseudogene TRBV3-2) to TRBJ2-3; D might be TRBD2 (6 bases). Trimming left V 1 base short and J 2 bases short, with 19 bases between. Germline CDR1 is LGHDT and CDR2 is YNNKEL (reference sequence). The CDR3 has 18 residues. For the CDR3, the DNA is TGTGCCAGCAGCCAAGTTGGGGACTGGGGGGTCGACACAGATACGCAGTATTTT. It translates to CASSQVGDWGVDTDTQYF.

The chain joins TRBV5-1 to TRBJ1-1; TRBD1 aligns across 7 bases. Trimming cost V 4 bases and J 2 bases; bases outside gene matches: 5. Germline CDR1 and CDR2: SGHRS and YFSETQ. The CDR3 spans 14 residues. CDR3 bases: TGCGCCAGCAGCCCCTGGGACAGTAACACTGAAGCTTTCTTT. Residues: CASSPWDSNTEAFF.

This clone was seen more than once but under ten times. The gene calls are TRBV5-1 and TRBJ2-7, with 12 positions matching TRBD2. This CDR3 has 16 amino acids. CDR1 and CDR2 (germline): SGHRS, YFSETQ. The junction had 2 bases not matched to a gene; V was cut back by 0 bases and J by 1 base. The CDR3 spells CASSLAGLAGSYEQYF. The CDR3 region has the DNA TGCGCCAGCAGCTTGGCCGGACTAGCGGGATCCTACGAGCAGTACTTC.

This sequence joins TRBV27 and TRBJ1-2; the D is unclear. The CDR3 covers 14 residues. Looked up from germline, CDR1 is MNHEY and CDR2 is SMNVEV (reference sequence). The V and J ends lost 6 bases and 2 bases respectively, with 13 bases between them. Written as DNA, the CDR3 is TGTGCCAGCAGGTCTTGGGAGTTGAACTATGGCTACACCTTC. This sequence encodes CASRSWELNYGYTF.

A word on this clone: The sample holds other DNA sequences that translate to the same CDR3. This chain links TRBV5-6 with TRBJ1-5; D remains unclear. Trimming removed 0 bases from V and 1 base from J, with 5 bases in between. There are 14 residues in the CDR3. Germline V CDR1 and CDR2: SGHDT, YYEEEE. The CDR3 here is CASSLGGSNQPQHF. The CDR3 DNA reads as TGTGCCAGCAGCTTGGGCGGGAGCAATCAGCCCCAGCATTTT.

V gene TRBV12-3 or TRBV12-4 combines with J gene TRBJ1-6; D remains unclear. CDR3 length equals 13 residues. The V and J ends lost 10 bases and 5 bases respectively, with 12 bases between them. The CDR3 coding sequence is TGTGCCATAAAAATGGAGAATAATTCACCCCTCCACTTT. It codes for CAIKMENNSPLHF.

The CDR3 bases are TGTGCCAGCAGCCGCCGGGACTTCGGGACCAGGGGGACCGGGGAGCTGTTTTTT. Translation: CASSRRDFGTRGTGELFF. The chain combines TRBV14 with TRBJ2-2; possible D gene TRBD1, 7 bases. V was trimmed by 4 bases and J by 5 bases, leaving 23 bases between them. Germline V gene sequence: CDR1 SGHDN, CDR2 FVKESK. The CDR3 has 18 amino acids.

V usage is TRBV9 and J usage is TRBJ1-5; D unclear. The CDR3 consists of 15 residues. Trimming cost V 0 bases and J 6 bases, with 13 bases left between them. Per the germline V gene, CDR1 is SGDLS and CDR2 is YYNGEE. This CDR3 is CASSVAPGSSQPQHF. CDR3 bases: TGTGCCAGCAGCGTAGCTCCCGGGTCAAGTCAGCCCCAGCATTTT.

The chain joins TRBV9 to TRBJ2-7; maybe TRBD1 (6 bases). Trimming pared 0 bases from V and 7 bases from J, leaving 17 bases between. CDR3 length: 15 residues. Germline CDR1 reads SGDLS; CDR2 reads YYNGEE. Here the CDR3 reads CASSVGIGGGGEQYF. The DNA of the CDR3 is TGTGCCAGCAGCGTAGGAATAGGTGGGGGCGGTGAGCAGTACTTC.

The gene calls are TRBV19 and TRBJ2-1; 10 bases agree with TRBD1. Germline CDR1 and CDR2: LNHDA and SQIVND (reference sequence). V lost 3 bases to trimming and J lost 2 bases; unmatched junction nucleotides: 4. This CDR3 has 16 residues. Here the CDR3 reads CASSMSGTGAYNEQFF. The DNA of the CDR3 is TGTGCCAGTAGTATGAGCGGGACAGGGGCCTACAATGAGCAGTTCTTC.